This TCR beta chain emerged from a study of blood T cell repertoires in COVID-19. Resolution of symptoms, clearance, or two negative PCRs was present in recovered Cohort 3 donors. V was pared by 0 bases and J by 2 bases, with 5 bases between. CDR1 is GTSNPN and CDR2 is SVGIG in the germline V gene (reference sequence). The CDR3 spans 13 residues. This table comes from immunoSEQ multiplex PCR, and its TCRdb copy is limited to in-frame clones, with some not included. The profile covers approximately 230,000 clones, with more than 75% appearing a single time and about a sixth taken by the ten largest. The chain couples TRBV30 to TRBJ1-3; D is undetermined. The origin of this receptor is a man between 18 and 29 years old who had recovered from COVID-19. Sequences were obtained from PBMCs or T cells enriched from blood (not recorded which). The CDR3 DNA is TGTGCCTGGAGTGTCATCACTGGAAACACCATATATTTT. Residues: CAWSVITGNTIYF.